What follows are 5 T cell receptor beta chains derived from one specimen sequenced in a study of T-cell memory formation after mild COVID-19 (TCRdb year 2021). Library method: 5' RACE. The sequencing machine was an Illumina NovaSeq 6000. TCRdb applied fastp at Q25 and MiXCR to the public reads, then kept only in-frame beta chains. Here each entry gathers all rows of one CDR3 protein and keeps the most common genes and DNA. This sample lists 380,000 or so distinct CDR3 sequences; roughly an eighth were detected once. Together, the top ten hold 20% to 25% of the sample. The sequenced material came from PBMCs or a T cell subset sorted from them (not recorded which). These receptors originate from a man younger than 35 who had mild COVID-19 (a few samples of this study predate the infection). The sample titles of this study are shuffled in the database, so cell type and time point are left out; the donor was told from shared clones.

This clonotype came up many times. The V and J genes are TRBV5-1 and TRBJ2-6, with a weak D call TRBD1 (6 bases). V lost 1 base, J lost 0 bases, and 14 bases lay in between. The CDR3 loop spans 18 amino acids. Germline loops: CDR1 SGHRS, CDR2 YFSETQ. Here the CDR3 reads CASSLYLTGGSGANVLTF. The CDR3 DNA reads TGCGCCAGCAGCTTGTATCTGACAGGAGGCTCTGGGGCCAACGTCCTGACTTTC. Full variable domain (rest looked up from reference TRBV5-1 and TRBJ2-6): KAGVTQTPRYLIKTRGQQVTLSCSPISGHRSVSWYQQTPGQGLQFLFEYFSETQRNKGNFPGRFSGRQFSNSRSEMNVSTLELGDSALYLCASSLYLTGGSGANVLTFGAGSRLTVL.

In its sample, this clonotype was seen many times. This chain joins TRBV4-1 and TRBJ1-5; no definite D call. Germline values: CDR1 MGHRA, CDR2 YSYEKL. V was clipped by 4 bases and J by 0 bases, with 10 bases between them. The CDR3 runs 15 residues. Here the CDR3 reads CASSPRWVSNQPQHF. CDR3 nucleotide sequence: TGCGCCAGCAGCCCCCGCTGGGTTAGCAATCAGCCCCAGCATTTT.

This clonotype occurred a few times. The rearrangement links TRBV12-3 or TRBV12-4 to TRBJ2-1; 9 positions agree with TRBD2. The ends lost 2 bases at V and 5 bases at J; junction bases unmatched: 7. This CDR3 is 16 amino acids long. CDR3 amino acids: CASSLRRGGPDNEQFF. DNA of the CDR3: TGTGCCAGCAGTTTAAGGCGGGGGGGCCCCGACAATGAGCAGTTCTTC.

This clonotype was counted only a few times. V and J are TRBV5-1 and TRBJ1-5; 7 bases line up with TRBD1. The length of the CDR3 is 15 residues. Germline V lookup: CDR1 SGHRS, CDR2 YFSETQ. J gave up 6 bases and V 0 bases, and 6 bases lay outside the gene matches. The DNA of the CDR3 is TGCGCCAGCAGCTTGGCCGGGACAGCAAGTCAGCCCCAGCATTTT. This sequence encodes CASSLAGTASQPQHF.

This clonotype was observed many times. V usage is TRBV7-9 and J usage is TRBJ2-3; no clear D. V lost 4 bases, J lost 0 bases, and 5 bases lay in between. The germline gives CDR1 SEHNR, CDR2 FQNEAQ (reference sequence). The CDR3 is 13 amino acids. The CDR3 protein is CASSWASTDTQYF. CDR3 nucleotide sequence: TGTGCCAGCAGCTGGGCCAGCACAGATACGCAGTATTTT.